Below, one T cell receptor (beta chain) is given with its context. Its target is not known. The study reverse transcribed the entire isolated RNA, so it sequenced expressed TCRB transcripts. Data came from immunoSEQ multiplex PCR; TCRdb stores just in-frame clones and leaves some out. The sample gives 810,000 or so clones, roughly 17% of which show up once; about 0.025% is in the top ten. The sample belongs to a study of beta chain features in type 1 diabetes. General observations from the study: Highly expressing activated T cells could be over-counted with a cDNA template.

With V trimmed by 3 bases and J by 4 bases, 10 bases remained unmatched. This CDR3 spans 17 amino acids. CDR1 LNHNV and CDR2 YYDKDF come from the germline V gene (reference sequence). The TCR originated in a woman under 30 in good health. The chain is built from TRBV15 and TRBJ2-2; 8 positions match TRBD2. Material for sequencing was naive CD4+ T cells from blood. The CDR3 nucleotides are TGTGCCACCAGCAGCACCCCGGGACTAGGCTCCACCGGGGAGCTGTTTTTT. This codes for CATSSTPGLGSTGELFF.